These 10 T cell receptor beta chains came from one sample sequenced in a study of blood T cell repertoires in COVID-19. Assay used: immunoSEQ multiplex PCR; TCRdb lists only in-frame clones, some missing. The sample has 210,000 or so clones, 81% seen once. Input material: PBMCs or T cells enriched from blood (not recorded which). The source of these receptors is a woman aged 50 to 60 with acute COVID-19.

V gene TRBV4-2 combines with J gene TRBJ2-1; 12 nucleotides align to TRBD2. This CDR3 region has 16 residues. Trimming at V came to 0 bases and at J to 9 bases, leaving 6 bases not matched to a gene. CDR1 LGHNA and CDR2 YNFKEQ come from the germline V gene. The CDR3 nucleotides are TGTGCCAGCAGCCAAGATTGGCTAGCGGGAGGGGGTGAGCAGTTCTTC. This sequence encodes CASSQDWLAGGGEQFF.

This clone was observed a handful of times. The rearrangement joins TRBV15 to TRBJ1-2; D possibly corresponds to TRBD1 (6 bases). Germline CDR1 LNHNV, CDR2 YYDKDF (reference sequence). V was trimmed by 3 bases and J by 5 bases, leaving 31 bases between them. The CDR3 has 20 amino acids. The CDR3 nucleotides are TGTGCCACCAGCAGCGGCGTACGAGGCGAGGTGTCCCGGGACACTTATGGCTACACCTTC. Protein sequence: CATSSGVRGEVSRDTYGYTF.

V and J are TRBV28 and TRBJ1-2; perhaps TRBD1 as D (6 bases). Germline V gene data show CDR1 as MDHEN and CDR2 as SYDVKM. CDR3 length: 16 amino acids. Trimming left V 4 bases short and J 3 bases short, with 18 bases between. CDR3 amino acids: CASSWKYAQGDYGYTF. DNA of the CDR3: TGTGCCAGCAGTTGGAAATACGCACAGGGAGACTATGGCTACACCTTC.

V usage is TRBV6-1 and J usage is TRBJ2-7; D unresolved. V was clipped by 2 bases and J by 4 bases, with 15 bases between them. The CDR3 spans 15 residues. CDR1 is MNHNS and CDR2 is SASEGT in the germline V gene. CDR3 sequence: CASSEPAGLLYEQYF. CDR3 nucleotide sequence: TGTGCCAGCAGTGAACCGGCAGGCCTTTTGTACGAGCAGTACTTC.

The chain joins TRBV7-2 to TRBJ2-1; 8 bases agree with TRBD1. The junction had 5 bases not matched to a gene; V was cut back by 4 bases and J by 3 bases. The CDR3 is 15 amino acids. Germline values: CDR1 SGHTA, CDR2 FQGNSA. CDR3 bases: TGTGCCAGCAGCTCAACCGGGACAGGCTACAATGAGCAGTTCTTC. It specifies CASSSTGTGYNEQFF. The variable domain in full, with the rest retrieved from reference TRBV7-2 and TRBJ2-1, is GAGVSQSPSNKVTEKGKDVELRCDPISGHTALYWYRQSLGQGLEFLIYFQGNSAPDKSGLPSDRFSAERTGGSVSTLTIQRTQQEDSAVYLCASSSTGTGYNEQFFGPGTRLTVL.

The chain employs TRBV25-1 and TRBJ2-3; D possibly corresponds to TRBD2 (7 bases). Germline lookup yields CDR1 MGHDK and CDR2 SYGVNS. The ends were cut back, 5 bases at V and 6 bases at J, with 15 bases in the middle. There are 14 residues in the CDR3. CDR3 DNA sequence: TGTGCCAGCAGTTCCCGGAGGGGGGGCGATACGCAGTATTTT. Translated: CASSSRRGGDTQYF.

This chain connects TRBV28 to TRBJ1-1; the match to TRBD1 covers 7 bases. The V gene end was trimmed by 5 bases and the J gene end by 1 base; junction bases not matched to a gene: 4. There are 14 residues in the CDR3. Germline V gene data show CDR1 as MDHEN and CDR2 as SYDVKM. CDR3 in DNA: TGTGCCAGCAGTGGGGGACAGAGGAACACTGAAGCTTTCTTT. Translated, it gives CASSGGQRNTEAFF.

The CDR3 loop reads CASRRQDNSPLHF. The CDR3 coding sequence is TGTGCCAGCAGAAGACAGGATAATTCACCCCTCCACTTT. The chain combines TRBV25-1 with TRBJ1-6; possibly TRBD1 for D (6 bases). Germline V gene lookup returns CDR1 MGHDK and CDR2 SYGVNS. The CDR3 covers 13 residues. The germline V and J ends were trimmed by 6 bases and 5 bases, with 8 bases remaining between them.

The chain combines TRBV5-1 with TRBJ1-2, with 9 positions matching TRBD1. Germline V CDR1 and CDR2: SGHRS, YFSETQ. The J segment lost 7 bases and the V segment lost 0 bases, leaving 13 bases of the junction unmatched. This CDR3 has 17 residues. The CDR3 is CASSLDGQGREVGGYTF. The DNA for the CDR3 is TGCGCCAGCAGCTTGGACGGACAGGGGCGCGAGGTGGGTGGCTACACCTTC. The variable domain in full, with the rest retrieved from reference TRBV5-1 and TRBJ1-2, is KAGVTQTPRYLIKTRGQQVTLSCSPISGHRSVSWYQQTPGQGLQFLFEYFSETQRNKGNFPGRFSGRQFSNSRSEMNVSTLELGDSALYLCASSLDGQGREVGGYTFGSGTRLTVV.

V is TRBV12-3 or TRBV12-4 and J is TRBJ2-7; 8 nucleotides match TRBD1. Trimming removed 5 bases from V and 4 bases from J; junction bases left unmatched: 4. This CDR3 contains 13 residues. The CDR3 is CASSPGQEYEQYF. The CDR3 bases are TGTGCCAGCAGTCCGGGACAGGAATACGAGCAGTACTTC.